This T cell receptor (beta chain) was captured in a study of multiple sclerosis patients with progressive multifocal leukoencephalopathy. Repertoires were generated with immunoSEQ multiplex PCR, while TCRdb's copy carries only in-frame clones and drops some. Among fewer than 40,000 clones listed, approximately 88% were seen once. Regarding time point: time of PML onset. CDR3 length: 14 residues. Trimming cost V 6 bases and J 10 bases, with 16 bases left between them. This sequence joins TRBV7-1 and TRBJ1-6, with D tentatively TRBD1 (5 bases). TRBV7-1 is assigned to the ORF class and has an uncertain function. This sequence originates from a woman in her 40s with progressive multifocal leukoencephalopathy. The input for sequencing was PBMCs, taken from a patient treated with natalizumab. This CDR3 is CASSLGEGWSPLHF. CDR3 coding DNA: TGTGCCAGCAGTCTAGGGGAGGGTTGGTCACCCCTCCACTTT.